The rows below give T cell receptor beta chains drawn from one sample of a study of cytomegalovirus exposure and HLA in healthy donors. Sequencing was performed with immunoSEQ multiplex PCR; in TCRdb, only in-frame clones are kept and a portion is missing. The sample yields about 120,000 clones, roughly 78% seen once. The sample consisted of PBMCs. All receptors derive from a middle-aged woman in good health and CMV-seronegative. CDR3s include the opening cysteine and the closing phenylalanine or tryptophan. D genes are given only for firm matches. Rows may omit the clone size; those that give it use once, few, many or a size class.

TRBD1 | . | TRBJ2-3 | TRBV5-6 | CASGGQVIDTQYF | TGTGCCAGCGGGGGACAGGTCATAGATACGCAGTATTTT
. | . | TRBJ2-3 | TRBV11-2 | CASSHEEGVGGDDTQYF | TGTGCCAGCAGCCACGAGGAGGGGGTGGGGGGGGATGATACGCAGTATTTT
. | few | TRBJ2-7 | TRBV7-8 | CASSAAPGGSYEQYF | TGTGCCAGCAGCGCGGCCCCAGGAGGCTCCTACGAGCAGTACTTC
TRBD2 | . | TRBJ2-1 | TRBV6-5 | CASSSGGAAANEQFF | TGTGCCAGCAGCTCGGGGGGGGCAGCGGCTAATGAGCAGTTCTTC
TRBD2 | once | TRBJ2-5 | TRBV7-2 | CAGSLELARGTQYF | TGTGCCGGCAGCTTAGAACTAGCGCGAGGGACCCAGTACTTC
. | . | TRBJ1-1 | TRBV6-1 | CASSAAGRTEAFF | TGTGCCAGCAGTGCGGCAGGGCGCACTGAAGCTTTCTTT
TRBD1 | . | TRBJ1-2 | TRBV7-2 | CASSLVGTGDYTF | TGTGCCAGCAGCTTAGTAGGGACAGGGGACTACACCTTC
TRBD1 | . | TRBJ1-5 | TRBV27 | CASSHTGQGAGGRNQPQHF | TGTGCCAGCTCACACACAGGACAGGGGGCCGGTGGGCGCAATCAGCCCCAGCATTTT
. | . | TRBJ2-5 | TRBV5-1 | CASSQYSGWETQYF | TGCGCCAGCAGCCAATACTCAGGGTGGGAGACCCAGTACTTC
. | . | TRBJ1-5 | TRBV5-1 | CASSPTPRQDSNQPQHF | TGCGCCAGCAGCCCCACCCCGAGACAGGATAGCAATCAGCCCCAGCATTTT
TRBD2 | . | TRBJ2-7 | TRBV7-9 | CASSLGWSGRAYYEQYF | TGTGCCAGCAGCTTAGGATGGAGCGGGAGGGCCTACTACGAGCAGTACTTC
. | few | TRBJ2-2 | TRBV11-2 | CASSLESGTGELFF | TGTGCCAGCAGCTTAGAGTCGGGTACAGGCGAGCTGTTTTTT
TRBD1 | . | TRBJ2-7 | TRBV7-9 | CASSPHPGQSYEQYF | TGTGCCAGCAGCCCTCATCCGGGACAGAGCTACGAGCAGTACTTC
TRBD1 | . | TRBJ1-1 | TRBV2 | CASSGQGAGEAFF | TGTGCCAGCAGTGGACAGGGTGCGGGAGAAGCTTTCTTT
. | . | TRBJ2-7 | TRBV27 | CASSWGGAPIYEQYF | TGTGCCAGCAGTTGGGGGGGCGCTCCTATCTACGAGCAGTACTTC
. | . | TRBJ1-5 | TRBV18 | CASSSYRDSPDQPQHF | TGTGCCAGCTCATCATACAGGGATAGTCCGGACCAGCCCCAGCATTTT
TRBD1 | . | TRBJ2-6 | TRBV5-1 | CASSSSGTGFGANVLTF | TGCGCCAGCAGCTCCTCCGGGACAGGGTTCGGGGCCAACGTCCTGACTTTC
. | . | TRBJ1-2 | TRBV7-2 | CASGNRELNYGYTF | TGTGCCAGCGGAAACAGGGAGTTGAACTATGGCTACACCTTC
TRBD1 | . | TRBJ1-2 | TRBV28 | CASSSGQIYGYTF | TGTGCCAGCAGTTCGGGACAGATCTATGGCTACACCTTC
TRBD1 | . | TRBJ2-5 | TRBV25-1 | CATQQGARETQYF | TGTGCCACCCAACAGGGGGCTCGGGAGACCCAGTACTTC
. | . | TRBJ2-1 | TRBV5-1 | CASSLGTGSNEQFF | TGCGCCAGCAGCTTGGGGACCGGGAGCAATGAGCAGTTCTTC
. | few | TRBJ2-5 | TRBV7-9 | CASSLAKRRTSNFRETQYF | TGTGCCAGCAGCTTAGCCAAGCGGCGAACTAGCAACTTCAGAGAGACCCAGTACTTC
. | . | TRBJ1-4 | TRBV6-5 | CASFPGTTNEKLFF | TGTGCCAGCTTTCCCGGGACAACTAATGAAAAACTGTTTTTT
. | once | TRBJ1-1 | TRBV7-9 | CASSFLTEAFF | TGTGCCAGCAGCTTTCTCACTGAAGCTTTCTTT
. | . | TRBJ2-2 | TRBV15 | CATSRETWGVGTGELFF | TGTGCCACCAGCAGAGAGACTTGGGGGGTAGGAACCGGGGAGCTGTTTTTT
. | . | TRBJ2-5 | TRBV18 | CASSPLSGSVETQYF | TGTGCCAGCTCACCCCTCTCCGGTAGCGTGGAGACCCAGTACTTC
. | . | TRBJ1-6 | TRBV27 | CASSLQEGGSPLHF | TGTGCCAGCAGTTTACAAGAAGGGGGATCACCCCTCCACTTT
TRBD2 | . | TRBJ2-7 | TRBV7-6 | CASSATSGSDEQYF | TGTGCCAGCAGCGCGACTAGCGGGAGCGACGAGCAGTACTTC
TRBD1 | . | TRBJ2-1 | TRBV5-4 | CASSPTGDLYNEQFF | TGTGCCAGCAGCCCTACAGGGGATCTCTACAATGAGCAGTTCTTC
TRBD1 | . | TRBJ2-5 | TRBV6-5 | CASSYRVQGARETQYF | TGTGCCAGCAGTTACCGTGTACAGGGGGCGCGGGAGACCCAGTACTTC
. | . | TRBJ2-3 | TRBV19 | CASRTGGFTDTQYF | TGTGCCAGTAGGACGGGGGGCTTCACAGATACGCAGTATTTT
TRBD2 | . | TRBJ2-1 | TRBV30 | CAWSVSLAGAPYNEQFF | TGTGCCTGGAGTGTAAGCCTAGCGGGAGCTCCCTACAATGAGCAGTTCTTC
TRBD1 | . | TRBJ2-7 | TRBV19 | CASSHRQGHYEQYF | TGTGCCAGTAGTCACCGACAGGGGCACTACGAGCAGTACTTC
TRBD2 | . | TRBJ2-3 | TRBV5-1 | CASSLGGSGSLDTQYF | TGCGCCAGCAGCCTTGGTGGTAGCGGGAGTCTGGATACGCAGTATTTT
TRBD2 | once | TRBJ2-1 | TRBV27 | CASWPSGYNEQFF | TGTGCCAGCTGGCCTAGCGGTTACAATGAGCAGTTCTTC
TRBD2 | . | TRBJ2-7 | TRBV19 | CASTLAGGWNSYEQYF | TGTGCCAGCACACTAGCGGGAGGCTGGAACTCCTACGAGCAGTACTTC
. | . | TRBJ2-7 | TRBV5-8 | CASSVDPGYEQYF | TGTGCCAGCAGCGTAGATCCGGGATACGAGCAGTACTTC
TRBD2 | . | TRBJ2-1 | TRBV28 | CASSSLLVREKQRDPIVNEQFF | TGTGCCAGCAGCTCTCTTCTCGTGAGAGAGAAACAGCGGGATCCCATTGTCAATGAGCAGTTCTTC
. | . | TRBJ1-4 | TRBV6-1 | CASRSLGSEKLFF | TGTGCCAGCAGGTCGTTGGGGAGCGAAAAACTGTTTTTT
. | . | TRBJ2-7 | TRBV28 | CASSSPGTFLYEQYF | TGTGCCAGCAGTTCCCCTGGGACTTTCCTCTACGAGCAGTACTTC
. | . | TRBJ2-3 | TRBV7-6 | CASSVDRAKYSTDTQYF | TGTGCCAGCAGCGTGGACAGAGCTAAATATAGCACAGATACGCAGTATTTT
TRBD2 | . | TRBJ2-2 | TRBV7-2 | CASSLARTSTGELFF | TGTGCCAGCAGCTTAGCCCGGACTAGTACCGGGGAGCTGTTTTTT
. | . | TRBJ2-7 | TRBV7-9 | CASSQVDDSNEQYF | TGCGCCAGCAGCCAAGTTGATGACAGCAACGAGCAGTACTTC
. | . | TRBJ1-4 | TRBV28 | CASSSGVFIEKLFF | TGTGCCAGCAGTTCAGGGGTCTTTATTGAAAAACTGTTTTTT
TRBD1 | . | TRBJ1-2 | TRBV7-9 | CASSLELRTGSGYTF | TGTGCCAGCAGCTTAGAATTGAGGACAGGGTCCGGCTACACCTTC
TRBD1 | . | TRBJ2-7 | TRBV5-6 | CASSLLGQGAFNEQYF | TGTGCCAGCAGCTTGTTAGGGCAGGGGGCCTTCAACGAGCAGTACTTC
. | . | TRBJ2-2 | TRBV7-2 | CASSLWQFRTGELFF | TGTGCCAGCAGCTTATGGCAGTTCCGTACCGGGGAGCTGTTTTTT